This T cell receptor beta chain emerged from a study of blood T cell repertoires in COVID-19. In the study overall: The samples span acute and convalescent COVID-19 from the United States, Italy and Spain. From T cells, B-cell-depleted T cells, or PBMCs came the material, which was cDNA or gDNA.

In the original workflow: From reference gene primer amplification, estimates of nucleated cell counts were derived. Assay used: immunoSEQ multiplex PCR; TCRdb lists only in-frame clones, some missing. V, J and clone size reflect that table, while D and trimming were determined from the DNA. The sample carries some 290,000 clones, 81% recorded once. The CDR3 extends over 15 amino acids. Germline trimming cut 6 bases from V and 1 base from J; bases unmatched to any gene: 7. The germline V gene encodes CDR1 KGHSH and CDR2 LQKENI. The sequenced sample consisted of peripheral blood. The V gene is TRBV18, the J gene TRBJ1-1; 8 nucleotides agree with TRBD1. This TCR came from a woman in her sixties or seventies with active or convalescent COVID-19. The CDR3 region is CASSTGGAQNTEAFF. In DNA form, the CDR3 reads TGTGCCAGCTCTACAGGGGGGGCCCAGAACACTGAAGCTTTCTTT.